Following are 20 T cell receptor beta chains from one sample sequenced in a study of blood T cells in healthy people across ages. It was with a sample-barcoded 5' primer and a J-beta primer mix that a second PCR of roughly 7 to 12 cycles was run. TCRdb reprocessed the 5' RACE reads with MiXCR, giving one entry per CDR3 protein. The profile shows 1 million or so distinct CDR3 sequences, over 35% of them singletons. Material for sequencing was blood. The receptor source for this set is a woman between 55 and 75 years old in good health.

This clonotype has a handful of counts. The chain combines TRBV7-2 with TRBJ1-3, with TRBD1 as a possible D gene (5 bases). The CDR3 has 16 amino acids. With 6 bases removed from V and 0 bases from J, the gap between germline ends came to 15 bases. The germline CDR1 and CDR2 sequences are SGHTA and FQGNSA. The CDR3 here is CASRGSGRSSGNTIYF. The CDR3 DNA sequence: TGTGCCAGCAGGGGTTCAGGGAGAAGCTCTGGAAACACCATATATTTT.

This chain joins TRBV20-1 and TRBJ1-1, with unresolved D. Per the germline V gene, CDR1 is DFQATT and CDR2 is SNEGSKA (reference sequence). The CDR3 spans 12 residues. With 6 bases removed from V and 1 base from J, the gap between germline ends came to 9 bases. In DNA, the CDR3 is TGCAGTGCCAGCCGGGGGAACACTGAAGCTTTCTTT. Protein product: CSASRGNTEAFF.

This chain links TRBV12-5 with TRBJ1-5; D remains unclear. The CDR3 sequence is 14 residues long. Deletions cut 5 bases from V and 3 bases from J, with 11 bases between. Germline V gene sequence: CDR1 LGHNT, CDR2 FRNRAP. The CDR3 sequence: CASGGPRLNQPQHF. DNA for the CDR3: TGTGCTAGTGGTGGCCCCAGGCTCAATCAGCCCCAGCATTTT.

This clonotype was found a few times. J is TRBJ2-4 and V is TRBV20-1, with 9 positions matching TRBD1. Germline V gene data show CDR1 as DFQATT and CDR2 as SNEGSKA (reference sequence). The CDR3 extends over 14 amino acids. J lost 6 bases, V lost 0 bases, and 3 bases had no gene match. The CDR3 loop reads CSARETGGRNIQYF. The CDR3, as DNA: TGCAGTGCTAGAGAGACAGGGGGGAGAAACATTCAGTACTTC.

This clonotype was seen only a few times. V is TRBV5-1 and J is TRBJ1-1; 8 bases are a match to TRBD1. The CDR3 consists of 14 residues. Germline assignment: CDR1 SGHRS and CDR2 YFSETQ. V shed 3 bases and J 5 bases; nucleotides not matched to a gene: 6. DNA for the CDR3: TGCGCCAGCAGCTACGGACAGGGTGAGACTGAAGCTTTCTTT. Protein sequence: CASSYGQGETEAFF.

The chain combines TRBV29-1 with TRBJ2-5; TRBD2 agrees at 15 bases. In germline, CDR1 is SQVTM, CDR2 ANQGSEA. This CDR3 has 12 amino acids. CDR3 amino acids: CNGLAGGNEQYF. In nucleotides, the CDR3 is TGCAACGGACTAGCGGGAGGGAATGAGCAGTACTTC.

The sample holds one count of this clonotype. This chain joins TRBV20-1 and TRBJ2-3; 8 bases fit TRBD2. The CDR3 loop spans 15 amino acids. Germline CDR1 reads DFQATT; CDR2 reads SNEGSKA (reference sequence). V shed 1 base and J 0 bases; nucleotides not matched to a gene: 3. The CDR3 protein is CSARGTSRSTDTQYF. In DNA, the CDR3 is TGCAGTGCTAGAGGGACTAGCAGGAGCACAGATACGCAGTATTTT.

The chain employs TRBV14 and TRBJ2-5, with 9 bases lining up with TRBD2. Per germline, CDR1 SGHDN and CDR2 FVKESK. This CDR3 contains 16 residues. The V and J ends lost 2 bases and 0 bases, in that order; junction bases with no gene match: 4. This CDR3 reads CASSQPLAGYQETQYF. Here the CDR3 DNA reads TGTGCCAGCAGCCAACCCCTAGCGGGGTACCAAGAGACCCAGTACTTC.

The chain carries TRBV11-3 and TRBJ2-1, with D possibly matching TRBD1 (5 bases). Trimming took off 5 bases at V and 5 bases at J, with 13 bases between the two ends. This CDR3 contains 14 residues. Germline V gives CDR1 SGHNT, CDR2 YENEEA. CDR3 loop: CASSISGAHNEQFF. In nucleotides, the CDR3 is TGTGCCAGCAGCATATCTGGGGCTCACAATGAGCAGTTCTTC.

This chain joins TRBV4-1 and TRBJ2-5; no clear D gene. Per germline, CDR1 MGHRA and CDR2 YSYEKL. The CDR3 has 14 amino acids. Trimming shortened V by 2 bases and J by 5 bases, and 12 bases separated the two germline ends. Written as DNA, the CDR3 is TGCGCCAGCAGCCAACCCTTTCAATTGGAGACCCAGTACTTC. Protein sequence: CASSQPFQLETQYF.

This CDR3 reads CASRPRQGAETQYF. In DNA, the CDR3 is TGTGCCAGCAGACCCCGACAGGGGGCAGAGACCCAGTACTTC. This rearrangement joins TRBV2 to TRBJ2-5, with 10 nucleotides matching TRBD1. The CDR3 totals 14 residues. Unmatched junction bases numbered 5, after V lost 6 bases and J lost 4 bases. Germline V CDR1 and CDR2: SNHLY, FYNNEI.

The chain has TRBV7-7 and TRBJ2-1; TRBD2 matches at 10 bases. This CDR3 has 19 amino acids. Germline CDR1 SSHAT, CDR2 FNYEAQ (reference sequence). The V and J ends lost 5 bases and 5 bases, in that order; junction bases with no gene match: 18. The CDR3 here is CASSPRLAGVQARDNEQFF. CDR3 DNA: TGTGCCAGCAGCCCCCGCCTAGCGGGAGTTCAGGCGAGGGACAATGAGCAGTTCTTC.

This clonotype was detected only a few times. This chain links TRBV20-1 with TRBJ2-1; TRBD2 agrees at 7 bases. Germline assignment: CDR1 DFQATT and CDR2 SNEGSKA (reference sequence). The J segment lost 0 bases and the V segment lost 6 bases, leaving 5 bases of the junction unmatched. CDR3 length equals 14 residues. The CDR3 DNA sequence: TGCAGTGCGATCGGCGGGAGCTCCTACAATGAGCAGTTCTTC. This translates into CSAIGGSSYNEQFF.

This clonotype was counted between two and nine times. CDR3 region: CAISEFRPGGSSYGYTF. CDR3 sequence (DNA): TGTGCCATCAGTGAATTTAGACCAGGGGGCTCTAGCTATGGCTACACCTTC. The gene calls are TRBV10-3 and TRBJ1-2; TRBD1 matches at 8 bases. V dropped 3 bases and J dropped 4; count of bases not matched to a gene: 13. Germline V gene data show CDR1 as ENHRY and CDR2 as SYGVKD. The CDR3 has 17 residues.

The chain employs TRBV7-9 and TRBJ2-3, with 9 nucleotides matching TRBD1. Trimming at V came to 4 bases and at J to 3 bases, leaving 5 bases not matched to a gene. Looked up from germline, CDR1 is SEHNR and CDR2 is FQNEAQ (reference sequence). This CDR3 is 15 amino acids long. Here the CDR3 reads CASSSDRGGTDTQYF. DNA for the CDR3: TGTGCCAGCAGCTCCGACAGGGGGGGTACAGATACGCAGTATTTT.

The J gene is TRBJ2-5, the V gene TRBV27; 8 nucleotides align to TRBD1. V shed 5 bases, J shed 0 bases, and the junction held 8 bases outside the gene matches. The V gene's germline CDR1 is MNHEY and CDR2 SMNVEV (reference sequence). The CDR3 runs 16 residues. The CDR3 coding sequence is TGTGCCAGCAGTAGCCAAGGGACAGGCGACCAAGAGACCCAGTACTTC. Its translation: CASSSQGTGDQETQYF.

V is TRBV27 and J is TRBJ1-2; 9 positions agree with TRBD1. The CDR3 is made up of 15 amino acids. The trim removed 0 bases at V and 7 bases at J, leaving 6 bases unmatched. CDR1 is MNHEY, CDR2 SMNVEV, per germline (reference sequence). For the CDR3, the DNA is TGTGCCAGCAGTTTATCCCGGACAGGGGATTTTGGCTACACCTTC. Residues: CASSLSRTGDFGYTF.

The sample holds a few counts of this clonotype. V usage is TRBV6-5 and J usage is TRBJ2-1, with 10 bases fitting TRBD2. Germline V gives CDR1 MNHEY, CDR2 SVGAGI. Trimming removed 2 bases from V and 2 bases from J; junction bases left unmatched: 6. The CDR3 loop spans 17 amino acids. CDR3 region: CASSYGSGRSPYNEQFF. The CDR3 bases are TGTGCCAGCAGTTACGGTAGCGGGAGGAGTCCCTACAATGAGCAGTTCTTC.

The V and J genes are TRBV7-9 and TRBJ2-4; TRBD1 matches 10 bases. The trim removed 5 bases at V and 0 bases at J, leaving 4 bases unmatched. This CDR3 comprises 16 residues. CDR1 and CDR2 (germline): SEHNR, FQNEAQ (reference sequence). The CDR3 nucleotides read TGTGCCAGCAGCGGAGGGACAGGGGTAGCCAAAAACATTCAGTACTTC. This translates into CASSGGTGVAKNIQYF.

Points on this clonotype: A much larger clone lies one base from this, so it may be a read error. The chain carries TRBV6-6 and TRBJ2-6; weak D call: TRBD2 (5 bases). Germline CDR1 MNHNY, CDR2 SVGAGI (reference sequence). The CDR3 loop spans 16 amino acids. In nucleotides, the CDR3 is TGTGCCAGCAGCTACTCGGGGTTCTCTGGGGCCAACGTCCTGACTTTC. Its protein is CASSYSGFSGANVLTF.